This T cell receptor beta chain was identified in a study of shared clonotypes between healthy human individuals. For this clone: Its antigen is undetermined.

Assay used: immunoSEQ multiplex PCR; TCRdb lists only in-frame clones, some missing. Seen here are about 460,000 clones, approximately 71% observed once, and the top ten hold 12%. Study-wide points: Sequencing depth was predicted to influence how clonotypes are shared among donors.

Unmatched junction bases numbered 10, after V lost 7 bases and J lost 2 bases. Germline values: CDR1 LGHNA, CDR2 YNFKEQ. There are 16 residues in the CDR3. The specimen was PBMCs. This chain connects TRBV4-2 to TRBJ2-1; 8 positions match TRBD2. This sequence originates from a woman aged 35 to 49 in good health. Some clones in this sample may be carry-over from other donors' samples. This chain's CDR3 is CASTHLNSGAYNEQFF. As DNA, the CDR3 is TGTGCCAGCACTCATCTAAATAGCGGGGCCTACAATGAGCAGTTCTTC.